This T cell receptor beta chain derives from a study of T-cell reconstitution after alpha-beta-depleted transplantation in children. Regarding the study as a whole: In some patients, recipient T cells and intrathymic progenitors surviving conditioning explained high day-60 diversity. Diversity and T-cell counts at one year after transplant derived mostly from new T cells. Two months or so post-transplant, alpha-beta T cells reportedly derived from several hundred expanded graft clones.

A TCRbeta library incorporating unique molecular identifiers was prepared. TCRdb processed the PCR reads anew with MiXCR; each CDR3 protein has one entry. This table has roughly 74,000 distinct CDR3 sequences, about a sixth appearing once. A few counts support this clonotype. Its target is unknown. Germline lookup yields CDR1 MGHRA and CDR2 YSYEKL. The CDR3 runs to 19 residues. The V gene lost 0 bases and the J gene lost 2 bases, with 17 bases spanning the gap. The V call is TRBV4-1, the J call TRBJ2-6, with a tentative D call TRBD1 (5 bases). The source was PBMCs, mostly from graft donor cells, collected 360 days after TCRalphabeta/CD19-depleted stem cell transplant. The TCR sequence derives from a male patient aged 2 to 9 who had a stem cell transplant for acute lymphoblastic leukemia, so the T cells may come from the graft donor. CDR3 DNA: TGCGCCAGCAGCCAAGATAGCCTATGGTCCAGGGCTGGGGCCAACGTCCTGACTTTC. This sequence encodes CASSQDSLWSRAGANVLTF.